These 15 T cell receptor beta chains came from one sample sequenced in a study of radiation and T cells in renal cell carcinoma. Using immunoSEQ multiplex PCR, the repertoire was profiled, and TCRdb retains in-frame clones only, with some absent. The sample includes 95,000 to 150,000 clones, about four fifths of them seen just once. Time point noted: baseline pretreatment blood. Treatment: 15 Gy SBRT to primary tumor, nephrectomy 4 weeks later. Sequenced material: blood, taken from a patient whose treatment included radiotherapy and nephrectomy. Source of these receptors: a woman aged 60-70 years with renal cell carcinoma.

In its sample, this clone was seen a few times. V and J are TRBV10-3 and TRBJ2-2; 7 nucleotides match TRBD1. This CDR3 comprises 17 residues. Germline assignment: CDR1 ENHRY and CDR2 SYGVKD. With V trimmed by 0 bases and J by 6 bases, 10 bases remained unmatched. CDR3 amino acids: CAISESQGGFSSGELFF. The CDR3 bases are TGTGCCATCAGTGAGTCGCAAGGGGGCTTCAGCTCCGGGGAGCTGTTTTTT.

This rearrangement joins TRBV7-3 to TRBJ2-1; TRBD2 matches at 9 bases. The CDR3 consists of 15 residues. V gave up 4 bases and J gave up 2 bases; unmatched junction bases: 3. Per germline, CDR1 SGHTA and CDR2 FQGTGA. The CDR3, as DNA: TGTGCCAGCAGCTATAGCGGGAGCGCCTACAATGAGCAGTTCTTC. This translates into CASSYSGSAYNEQFF.

This sequence joins TRBV30 and TRBJ2-3, with D unclear. The CDR3 is 12 residues long. Germline CDR1 and CDR2: GTSNPN and SVGIG (reference sequence). V lost 3 bases, J lost 2 bases, and 6 bases lay in between. This CDR3 is CAWRDATDTQYF. CDR3 nucleotide sequence: TGTGCCTGGAGGGACGCCACAGATACGCAGTATTTT.

The chain links TRBV11-2 to TRBJ2-7; TRBD2 agrees at 7 bases. The CDR3 is made up of 16 amino acids. V was pared by 5 bases and J by 0 bases, with 10 bases of the junction left unmatched. Germline assignment: CDR1 SGHAT and CDR2 FQNNGV. CDR3 DNA: TGTGCCAGCAGCCCCGCTACTAGCGCTTTCTCCTACGAGCAGTACTTC. Its protein product is CASSPATSAFSYEQYF.

The chain couples TRBV7-9 to TRBJ2-5; D ambiguous. Trimming took 2 bases from V and 0 from J, leaving 7 bases between them. Germline CDR1 reads SEHNR; CDR2 reads FQNEAQ (reference sequence). The CDR3 runs to 14 residues. The CDR3 region has the DNA TGTGCCAGCAGCTTATTTAATAACCAAGAGACCCAGTACTTC. It codes for CASSLFNNQETQYF.

A few counts support this clone. The chain is built from TRBV6-4 and TRBJ1-2; TRBD1 aligns across 9 bases. Germline-derived CDR1 and CDR2 are MRHNA and SNTAGT. Trimming at V came to 5 bases and at J to 7 bases, leaving 8 bases not matched to a gene. This CDR3 has 14 amino acids. The CDR3 loop reads CASSRDRETSGYTF. DNA for the CDR3: TGTGCCAGCAGTCGGGACAGGGAAACAAGTGGCTACACCTTC.

The chain joins TRBV7-9 to TRBJ2-2; TRBD1 matches at 8 bases. Germline V lookup: CDR1 SEHNR, CDR2 FQNEAQ (reference sequence). CDR3 length: 18 amino acids. The junction had 15 bases not matched to a gene; V was cut back by 4 bases and J by 5 bases. The CDR3 sequence: CASSSKAQGAVVTGELFF. The CDR3 nucleotides read TGTGCCAGCAGCTCAAAGGCTCAGGGGGCGGTCGTAACCGGGGAGCTGTTTTTT.

This chain joins TRBV29-1 and TRBJ1-4; 7 positions agree with TRBD1. Germline V gene data show CDR1 as SQVTM and CDR2 as ANQGSEA. Trimming cost V 1 base and J 1 base; bases outside gene matches: 0. The CDR3 contains 14 residues. The CDR3 here is CSVEAGGTNEKLFF. The CDR3 DNA reads as TGCAGCGTTGAAGCAGGGGGAACTAATGAAAAACTGTTTTTT.

The chain carries TRBV29-1 and TRBJ1-4, with D possibly TRBD1 on 5 matching bases. The germline V and J ends were trimmed by 6 bases and 10 bases, with 18 bases remaining between them. Germline CDR1 SQVTM, CDR2 ANQGSEA. CDR3 length equals 13 residues. DNA for the CDR3: TGCAGCGTGGGGGACTCTGCTCGGGGAAAACTGTTTTTT. This codes for CSVGDSARGKLFF.

The chain has TRBV29-1 and TRBJ2-7, with 9 positions matching TRBD2. V lost 0 bases and J lost 7; bases outside the gene matches: 16. The CDR3 runs to 17 residues. Per germline, CDR1 SQVTM and CDR2 ANQGSEA. The CDR3 region has the DNA TGCAGCGTTGAAGATCCGAGGCTAGCGGGGTTCCAGCGAGAGCAGTACTTC. Translating it yields CSVEDPRLAGFQREQYF.

The chain joins TRBV9 to TRBJ1-3; TRBD1 matches 7 bases. CDR3 size: 16 residues. From germline, CDR1 is SGDLS and CDR2 YYNGEE. J was trimmed by 0 bases and V by 4 bases; bases with no gene match: 7. The chain's CDR3 is CASSPWDRLSGNTIYF. The CDR3, as DNA: TGTGCCAGCAGCCCGTGGGACAGACTCTCTGGAAACACCATATATTTT.

The chain carries TRBV27 and TRBJ1-1, with a tentative D call TRBD1 (6 bases). V was trimmed by 8 bases and J by 2 bases, leaving 21 bases between them. The CDR3 is 16 residues long. CDR1 is MNHEY and CDR2 is SMNVEV in the germline V gene (reference sequence). The CDR3 DNA is TGTGCCAGCTCCCCATGGGGGCCGAGGGTCAACACTGAAGCTTTCTTT. Protein sequence: CASSPWGPRVNTEAFF.

Of note for this clone: One end of the junction varies from germline; a read error may be responsible. V usage is TRBV7-9 and J usage is TRBJ2-4; 10 nucleotides match TRBD2. The CDR3 totals 12 residues. Germline V gives CDR1 SEHNR, CDR2 FQNEAQ (reference sequence). CDR3 sequence (DNA): TGTGCCAGCAGCTTACCCGGGACTAGCGCGATCTTC. Amino acid sequence: CASSLPGTSAIF.

This chain joins TRBV28 and TRBJ1-1, with 10 positions matching TRBD1. Looked up from germline, CDR1 is MDHEN and CDR2 is SYDVKM. V was clipped by 6 bases and J by 4 bases; unmatched bases: 5. There are 14 residues in the CDR3. CDR3 in amino acids: CASRRQGASTEAFF. CDR3 coding DNA: TGTGCCAGCAGGCGACAGGGGGCGAGCACTGAAGCTTTCTTT.

The rearrangement joins TRBV5-8 to TRBJ1-5, with 7 positions matching TRBD1. Per the germline V gene, CDR1 is SGHTS and CDR2 is YDEGEE. The CDR3 length is 16 residues. Losses at the gene ends were 0 bases for V and 5 bases for J; bases not matched to a gene: 8. CDR3 nucleotides: TGTGCCAGCAGCTTGGCCTGGAGGGGGCTGTATCAGCCCCAGCATTTT. It yields the protein CASSLAWRGLYQPQHF.